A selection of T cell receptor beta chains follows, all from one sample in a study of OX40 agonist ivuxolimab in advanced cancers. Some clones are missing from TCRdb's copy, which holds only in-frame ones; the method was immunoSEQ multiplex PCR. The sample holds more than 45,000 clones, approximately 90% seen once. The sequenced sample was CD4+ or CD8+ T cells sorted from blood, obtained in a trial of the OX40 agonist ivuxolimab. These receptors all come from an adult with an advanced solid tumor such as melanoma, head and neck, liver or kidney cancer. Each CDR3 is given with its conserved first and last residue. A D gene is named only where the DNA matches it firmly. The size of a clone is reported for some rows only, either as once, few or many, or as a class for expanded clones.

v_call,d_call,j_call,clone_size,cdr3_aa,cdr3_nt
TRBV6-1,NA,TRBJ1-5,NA,CASSDNGWSNQPQHF,TGTGCCAGCAGTGATAACGGTTGGAGCAATCAGCCCCAGCATTTT
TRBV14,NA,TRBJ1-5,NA,CASSQEAGDSNQPQHF,TGTGCCAGCAGCCAAGAGGCGGGAGATAGCAATCAGCCCCAGCATTTT
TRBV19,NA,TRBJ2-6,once,CASHLSSGANVLTF,TGTGCCAGCCACCTGTCCTCTGGGGCCAACGTCCTGACTTTC
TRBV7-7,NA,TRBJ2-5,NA,CASSPQGETQYF,TGTGCTAGCAGCCCCCAGGGAGAGACCCAGTACTTC
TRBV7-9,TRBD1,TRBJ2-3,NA,CASTHLTGELDTQYF,TGTGCCAGCACCCACCTGACAGGGGAGTTAGATACGCAGTATTTT
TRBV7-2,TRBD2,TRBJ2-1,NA,CASSFSGRALYEQFF,TGTGCCAGCAGCTTTAGCGGGAGGGCCTTGTATGAGCAGTTCTTC
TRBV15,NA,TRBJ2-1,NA,CATSSRDGRRDEQFF,TGTGCCACCAGCAGCCGGGACGGTAGGAGAGATGAGCAGTTCTTC
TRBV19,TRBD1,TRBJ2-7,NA,CASNPGQGRYEQYF,TGTGCCAGTAATCCGGGACAGGGTCGCTACGAGCAGTACTTC
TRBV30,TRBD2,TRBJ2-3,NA,CAWSRGGNTDTQYF,TGTGCCTGGAGTCGCGGGGGAAACACAGATACGCAGTATTTT
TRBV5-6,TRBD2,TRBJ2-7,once,CASSFLAGVYEQYF,TGTGCCAGCAGCTTTCTAGCGGGAGTGTACGAGCAGTACTTC
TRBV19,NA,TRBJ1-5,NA,CASSIGQGFSNQPQHF,TGTGCCAGTAGTATAGGTCAGGGGTTTAGCAATCAGCCCCAGCATTTT
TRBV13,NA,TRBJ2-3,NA,CASSFSGRRGTDTQYF,TGTGCCAGCAGCTTTTCGGGTAGGAGGGGCACAGATACGCAGTATTTT
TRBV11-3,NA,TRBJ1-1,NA,CASSRGDSTEAFF,TGTGCCAGCAGCCGCGGGGATAGCACTGAAGCTTTCTTT
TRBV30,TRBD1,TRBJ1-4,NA,CAWSGKQGMGEKLFF,TGTGCCTGGAGTGGCAAACAGGGGATGGGTGAAAAACTGTTTTTT
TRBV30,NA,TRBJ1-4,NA,CAWSFRGVEKLFF,TGTGCCTGGAGTTTCCGCGGGGTTGAAAAACTGTTTTTT
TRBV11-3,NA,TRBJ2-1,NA,CASSLSGQHNEQFF,TGTGCCAGCAGCTTATCAGGACAGCACAATGAGCAGTTCTTC
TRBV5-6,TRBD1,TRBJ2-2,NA,CASSPPGQYTGELFF,TGTGCCAGCAGTCCCCCGGGACAGTACACCGGGGAGCTGTTTTTT
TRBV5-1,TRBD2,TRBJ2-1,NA,CASSYELAGGPHEQFF,TGCGCCAGCAGCTACGAGCTAGCGGGAGGGCCTCATGAGCAGTTCTTC
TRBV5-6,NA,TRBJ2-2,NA,CASSLAGWFAGELFF,TGTGCCAGCAGCTTGGCAGGGTGGTTTGCCGGGGAGCTGTTTTTT
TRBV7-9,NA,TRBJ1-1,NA,CASSLGQGWAEAFF,TGTGCCAGCAGCTTAGGGCAGGGGTGGGCTGAAGCTTTCTTT
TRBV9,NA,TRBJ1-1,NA,CASSVDGNTEAFF,TGTGCCAGCAGCGTAGACGGGAACACTGAAGCTTTCTTT
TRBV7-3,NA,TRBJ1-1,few,CASSLAENTEAFF,TGTGCCAGCAGCTTAGCCGAGAACACTGAAGCTTTCTTT
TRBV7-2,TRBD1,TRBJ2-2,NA,CASSSQGQLAGELFF,TGTGCCAGCAGCTCACAGGGACAGCTGGCCGGGGAGCTGTTTTTT
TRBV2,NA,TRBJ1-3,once,CASSEAISYSGNTIYF,TGTGCCAGCAGTGAAGCGATTAGCTACTCTGGAAACACCATATATTTT
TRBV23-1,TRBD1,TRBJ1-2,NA,CASSQSTGERGYTF,TGCGCCAGCAGTCAATCCACAGGGGAGAGGGGCTACACCTTC
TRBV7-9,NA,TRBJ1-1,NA,CASSLQAVPEAFF,TGTGCCAGCAGCCTACAGGCGGTCCCTGAAGCTTTCTTT
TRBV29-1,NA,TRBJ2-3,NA,CSVDISTDTQYF,TGCAGCGTTGATATTAGCACAGATACGCAGTATTTT
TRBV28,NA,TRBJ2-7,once,CASSVQFEQYF,TGTGCCAGCAGTGTCCAGTTCGAGCAGTACTTC
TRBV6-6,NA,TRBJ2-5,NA,CASSYPGTQETQYF,TGTGCCAGCAGTTACCCGGGGACCCAAGAGACCCAGTACTTC
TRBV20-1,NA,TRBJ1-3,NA,CSALSGNTIYF,TGCAGTGCCCTCTCTGGAAACACCATATATTTT
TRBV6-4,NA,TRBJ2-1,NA,CASSPDPHSYNEQFF,TGTGCCAGCAGCCCTGACCCGCACTCCTACAATGAGCAGTTCTTC
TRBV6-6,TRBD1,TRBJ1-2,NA,CASSYTWTGANYGYTF,TGTGCCAGCAGTTATACGTGGACAGGGGCGAACTATGGCTACACCTTC
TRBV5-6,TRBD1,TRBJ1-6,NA,CASSSGTGNSPLHF,TGTGCCAGCAGCTCCGGGACAGGGAATTCACCCCTCCACTTT
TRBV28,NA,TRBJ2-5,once,CASSLPQPPQYF,TGTGCCAGCAGTCTCCCGCAGCCCCCCCAGTACTTC
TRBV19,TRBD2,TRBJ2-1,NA,CASSIGSGGRFNEQFF,TGTGCCAGTAGTATAGGTAGCGGGGGGCGGTTCAATGAGCAGTTCTTC
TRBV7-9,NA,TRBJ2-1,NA,CASRGLGGSNEQFF,TGTGCCAGCAGGGGACTAGGGGGCTCCAATGAGCAGTTCTTC
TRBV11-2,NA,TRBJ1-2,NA,CASSPQGLYGYTF,TGTGCCAGCAGCCCTCAGGGGCTCTATGGCTACACCTTC
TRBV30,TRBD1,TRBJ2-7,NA,CAWSTGAIEQYF,TGTGCCTGGAGTACAGGGGCGATCGAGCAGTACTTC
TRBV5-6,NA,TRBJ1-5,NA,CASSLVGGNQPQHF,TGTGCCAGCAGCTTGGTAGGGGGCAATCAGCCCCAGCATTTT
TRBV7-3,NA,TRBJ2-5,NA,CASSLTDLQGLGTQYF,TGTGCCAGCAGCTTAACAGACTTACAGGGCTTGGGGACCCAGTACTTC
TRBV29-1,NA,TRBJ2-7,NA,CSVIRQADYEQYF,TGCAGCGTTATTCGACAGGCCGACTACGAGCAGTACTTC
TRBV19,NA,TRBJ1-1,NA,CASSQAVNTEAFF,TGTGCCAGTAGCCAAGCTGTGAACACTGAAGCTTTCTTT
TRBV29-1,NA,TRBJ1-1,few,CSVVSGTEAFF,TGCAGCGTTGTATCAGGGACTGAAGCTTTCTTT
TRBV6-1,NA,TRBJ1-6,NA,CASSAPRTGYNSPLHF,TGTGCCAGCAGTGCTCCAAGAACGGGCTATAATTCACCCCTCCACTTT
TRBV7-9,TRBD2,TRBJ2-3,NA,CATGGRLSDTQYF,TGTGCCACCGGCGGGAGGCTCTCAGATACGCAGTATTTT
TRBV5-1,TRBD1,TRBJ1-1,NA,CASSFSGTENTEAFF,TGCGCCAGCAGCTTTTCGGGGACAGAGAACACTGAAGCTTTCTTT
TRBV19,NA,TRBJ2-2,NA,CASSIKGGGTGELFF,TGTGCCAGTAGTATCAAGGGGGGCGGCACCGGGGAGCTGTTTTTT
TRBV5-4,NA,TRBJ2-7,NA,CASSQDRGFRQYF,TGTGCCAGCAGCCAAGATCGGGGGTTTCGGCAGTACTTC
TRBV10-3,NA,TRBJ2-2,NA,CAIDRTDTGELFF,TGTGCCATCGATAGGACAGACACCGGGGAGCTGTTTTTT
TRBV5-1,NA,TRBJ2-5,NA,CASSSGSGAQTQYF,TGCGCCAGCAGCTCGGGAAGCGGTGCCCAGACCCAGTACTTC
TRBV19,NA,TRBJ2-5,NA,CASSTQGAETQYF,TGTGCCAGTAGTACCCAGGGTGCGGAGACCCAGTACTTC